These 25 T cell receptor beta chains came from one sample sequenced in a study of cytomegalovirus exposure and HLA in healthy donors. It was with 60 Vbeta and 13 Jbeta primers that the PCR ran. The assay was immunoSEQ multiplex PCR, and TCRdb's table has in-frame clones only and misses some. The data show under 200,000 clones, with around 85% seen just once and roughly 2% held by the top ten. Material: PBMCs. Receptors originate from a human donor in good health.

The CDR3 region has the DNA TGTGCCAGCAGCGTAGGGAGCAACCAAGAGACCCAGTACTTC. This translates into CASSVGSNQETQYF. The rearrangement uses TRBV9 and TRBJ2-5, with no clear D. Looked up from germline, CDR1 is SGDLS and CDR2 is YYNGEE. The CDR3 totals 14 residues. Trimming cost V 0 bases and J 0 bases, with 6 bases left between them.

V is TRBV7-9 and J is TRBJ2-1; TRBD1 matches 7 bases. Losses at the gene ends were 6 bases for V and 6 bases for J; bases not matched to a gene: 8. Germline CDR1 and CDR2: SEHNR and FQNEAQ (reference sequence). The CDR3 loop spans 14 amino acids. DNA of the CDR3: TGTGCCAGCAGGACAGCCGGGACAGTCAATGAGCAGTTCTTC. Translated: CASRTAGTVNEQFF.

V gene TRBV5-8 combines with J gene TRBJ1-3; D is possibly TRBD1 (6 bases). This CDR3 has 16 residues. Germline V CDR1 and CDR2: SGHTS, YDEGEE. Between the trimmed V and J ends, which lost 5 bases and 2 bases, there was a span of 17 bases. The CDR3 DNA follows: TGTGCCAGCAGTCAAGATCAGGGGCTTGCTGGAAACACCATATATTTT. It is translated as CASSQDQGLAGNTIYF.

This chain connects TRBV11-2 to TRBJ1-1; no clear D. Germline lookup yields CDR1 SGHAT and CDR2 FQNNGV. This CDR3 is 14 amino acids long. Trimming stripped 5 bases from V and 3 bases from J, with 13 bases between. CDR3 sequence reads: CASSTRTIDTEAFF. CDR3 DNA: TGTGCCAGCAGCACCAGAACCATCGACACTGAAGCTTTCTTT.

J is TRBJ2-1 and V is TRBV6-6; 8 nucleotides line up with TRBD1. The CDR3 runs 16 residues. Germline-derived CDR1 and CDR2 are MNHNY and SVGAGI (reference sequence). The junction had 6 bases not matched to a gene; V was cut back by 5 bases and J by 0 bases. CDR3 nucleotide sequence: TGTGCCAGCAGTCAACGACAGGGGCTCTCCTACAATGAGCAGTTCTTC. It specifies CASSQRQGLSYNEQFF.

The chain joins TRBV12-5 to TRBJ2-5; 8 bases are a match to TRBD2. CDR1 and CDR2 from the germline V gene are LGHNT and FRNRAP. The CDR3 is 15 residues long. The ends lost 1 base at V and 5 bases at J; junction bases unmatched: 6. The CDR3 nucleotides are TGTGCTAGTGGTTTGGCCGGGACTAGTCTCGAGACCCAGTACTTC. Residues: CASGLAGTSLETQYF.

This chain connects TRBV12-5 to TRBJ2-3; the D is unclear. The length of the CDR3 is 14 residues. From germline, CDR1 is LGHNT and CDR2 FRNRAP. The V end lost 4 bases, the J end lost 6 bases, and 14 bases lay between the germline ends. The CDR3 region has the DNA TGTGCTAGTGGTTCCGATAGCCCGTCCGATACGCAGTATTTT. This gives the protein CASGSDSPSDTQYF.

The CDR3: CASSIRLAGGPGELFF. CDR3 DNA: TGTGCCAGTAGTATAAGGCTAGCGGGGGGCCCCGGGGAGCTGTTTTTT. The chain links TRBV19 to TRBJ2-2, with 11 positions matching TRBD2. The CDR3 spans 16 residues. Per the germline V gene, CDR1 is LNHDA and CDR2 is SQIVND (reference sequence). Trimming took 2 bases from V and 6 from J; bases not matched to a gene: 5.

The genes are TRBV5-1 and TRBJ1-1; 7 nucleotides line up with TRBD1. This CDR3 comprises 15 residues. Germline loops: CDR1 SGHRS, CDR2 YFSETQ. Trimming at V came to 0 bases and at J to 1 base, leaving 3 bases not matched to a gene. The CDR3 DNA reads TGCGCCAGCAGCTTGGGGGCAGGGGGGAACACTGAAGCTTTCTTT. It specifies CASSLGAGGNTEAFF.

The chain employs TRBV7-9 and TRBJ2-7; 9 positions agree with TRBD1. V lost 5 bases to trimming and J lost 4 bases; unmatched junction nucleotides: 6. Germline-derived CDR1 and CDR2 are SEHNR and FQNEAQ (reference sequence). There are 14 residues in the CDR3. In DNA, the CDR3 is TGTGCCAGCAGCCCCCCGGACAGGGGTTACGAGCAGTACTTC. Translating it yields CASSPPDRGYEQYF.

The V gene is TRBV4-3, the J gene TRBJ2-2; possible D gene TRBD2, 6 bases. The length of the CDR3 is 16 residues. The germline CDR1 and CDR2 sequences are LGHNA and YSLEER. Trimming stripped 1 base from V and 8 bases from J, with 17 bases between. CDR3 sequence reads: CASSQGSHPGEGELFF. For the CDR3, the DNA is TGCGCCAGCAGCCAAGGCAGCCACCCGGGGGAGGGGGAGCTGTTTTTT.

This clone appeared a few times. The CDR3 DNA is TGTGCCAGCAGCAGGGGATCGGGAGAGACCCAGTACTTC. It specifies CASSRGSGETQYF. The chain employs TRBV6-6 and TRBJ2-5; possible D gene TRBD1, 6 bases. The CDR3 runs to 13 residues. V was shortened by 6 bases and J by 4 bases, with 12 bases between the two germline ends. Germline CDR1 MNHNY, CDR2 SVGAGI (reference sequence).

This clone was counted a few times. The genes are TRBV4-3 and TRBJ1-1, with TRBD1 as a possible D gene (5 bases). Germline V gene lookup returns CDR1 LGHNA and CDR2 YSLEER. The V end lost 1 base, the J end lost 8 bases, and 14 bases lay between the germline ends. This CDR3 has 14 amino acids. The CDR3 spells CASSQVAGSTEAFF. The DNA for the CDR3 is TGCGCCAGCAGCCAAGTGGCAGGGTCTACCGAAGCTTTCTTT.

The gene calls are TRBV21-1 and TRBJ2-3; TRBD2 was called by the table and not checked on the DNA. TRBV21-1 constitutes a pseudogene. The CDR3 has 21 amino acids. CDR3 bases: TGTGCCAGCAGCAAGGGCCGAGGGGCGGGGGGCCGCAAAACTAGCACAGATACGCAGTATTTT. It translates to CASSKGRGAGGRKTSTDTQYF.

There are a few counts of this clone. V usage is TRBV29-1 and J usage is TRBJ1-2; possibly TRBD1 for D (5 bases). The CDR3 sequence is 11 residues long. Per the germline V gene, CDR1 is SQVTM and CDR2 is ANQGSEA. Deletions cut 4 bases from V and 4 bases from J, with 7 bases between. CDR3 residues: CSVVGAYGYTF. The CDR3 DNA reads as TGCAGCGTTGTAGGGGCCTATGGCTACACCTTC.

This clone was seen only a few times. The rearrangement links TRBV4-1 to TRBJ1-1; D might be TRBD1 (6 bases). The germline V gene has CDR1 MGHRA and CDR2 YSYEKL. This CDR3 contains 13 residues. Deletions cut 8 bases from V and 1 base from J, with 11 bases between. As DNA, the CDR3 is TGCGCCAGCGCACAGGGACCGAACACTGAAGCTTTCTTT. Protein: CASAQGPNTEAFF.

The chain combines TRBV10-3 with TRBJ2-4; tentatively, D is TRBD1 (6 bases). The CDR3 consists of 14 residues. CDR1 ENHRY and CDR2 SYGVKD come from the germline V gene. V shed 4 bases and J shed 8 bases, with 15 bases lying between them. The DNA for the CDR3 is TGTGCCATCAGTGCCCCAAATAAGGGGGACATTCAGTACTTC. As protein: CAISAPNKGDIQYF.

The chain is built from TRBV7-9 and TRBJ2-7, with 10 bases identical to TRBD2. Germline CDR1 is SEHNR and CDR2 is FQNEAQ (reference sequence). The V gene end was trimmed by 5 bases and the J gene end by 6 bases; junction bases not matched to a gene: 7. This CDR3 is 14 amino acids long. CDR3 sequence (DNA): TGTGCCAGCAGCGTAACCGGGACTAGCGCCGAGCAGTACTTC. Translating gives CASSVTGTSAEQYF.

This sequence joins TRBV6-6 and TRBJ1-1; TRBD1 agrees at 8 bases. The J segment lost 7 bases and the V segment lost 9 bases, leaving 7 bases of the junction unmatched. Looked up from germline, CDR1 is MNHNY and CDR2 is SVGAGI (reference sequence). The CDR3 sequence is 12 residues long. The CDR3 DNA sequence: TGTGCCAGTTTACAGGGGGTGAATGAAGCTTTCTTT. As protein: CASLQGVNEAFF.

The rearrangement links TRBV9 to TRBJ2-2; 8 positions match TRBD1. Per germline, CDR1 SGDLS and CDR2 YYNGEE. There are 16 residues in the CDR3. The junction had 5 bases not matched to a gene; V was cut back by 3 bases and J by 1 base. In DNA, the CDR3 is TGTGCCAGCAGCGAACAAACAGGGGGGAACACCGGGGAGCTGTTTTTT. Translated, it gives CASSEQTGGNTGELFF.

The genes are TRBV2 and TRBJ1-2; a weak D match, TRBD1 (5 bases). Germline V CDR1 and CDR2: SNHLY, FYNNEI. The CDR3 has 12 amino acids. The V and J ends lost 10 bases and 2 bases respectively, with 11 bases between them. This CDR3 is CATKGVNYGYTF. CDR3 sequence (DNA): TGTGCCACCAAAGGGGTGAACTATGGCTACACCTTC. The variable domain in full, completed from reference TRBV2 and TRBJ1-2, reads EPEVTQTPSHQVTQMGQEVILRCVPISNHLYFYWYRQILGQKVEFLVSFYNNEISEKSEIFDDQFSVERPDGSNFTLKIRSTKLEDSAMYFCATKGVNYGYTFGSGTRLTVV.

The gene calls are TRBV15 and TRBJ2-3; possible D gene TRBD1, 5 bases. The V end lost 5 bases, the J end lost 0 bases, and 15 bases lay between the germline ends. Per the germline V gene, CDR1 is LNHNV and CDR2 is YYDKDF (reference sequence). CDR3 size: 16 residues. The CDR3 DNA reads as TGTGCCACCAGCGAGATCCGACAGTCTAGCACAGATACGCAGTATTTT. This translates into CATSEIRQSSTDTQYF.

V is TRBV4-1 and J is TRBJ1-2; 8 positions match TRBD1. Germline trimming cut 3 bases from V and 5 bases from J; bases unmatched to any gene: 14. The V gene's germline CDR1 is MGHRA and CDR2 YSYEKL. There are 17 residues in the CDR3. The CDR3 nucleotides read TGCGCCAGCAGCCACTTAGGCCCTGGACAGGGCTTTTATGGCTACACCTTC. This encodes CASSHLGPGQGFYGYTF.

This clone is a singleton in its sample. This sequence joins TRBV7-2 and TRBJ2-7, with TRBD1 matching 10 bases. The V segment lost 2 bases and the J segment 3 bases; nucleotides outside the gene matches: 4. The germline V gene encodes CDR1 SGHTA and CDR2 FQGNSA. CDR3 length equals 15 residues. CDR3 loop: CASSLRGTGVYEQYF. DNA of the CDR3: TGTGCCAGCAGCTTAAGGGGGACAGGGGTCTACGAGCAGTACTTC.

The CDR3 here is CAIKSIVIQGGGSYEQYF. CDR3 DNA sequence: TGTGCCATCAAATCGATAGTTATACAGGGAGGGGGATCCTACGAGCAGTACTTC. The gene calls are TRBV10-3 and TRBJ2-5; weak D call: TRBD2 (7 bases). The J call is uncertain, as TRBJ2-7 better fits the DNA end. CDR1 ENHRY and CDR2 SYGVKD come from the germline V gene. The CDR3 loop spans 18 amino acids.